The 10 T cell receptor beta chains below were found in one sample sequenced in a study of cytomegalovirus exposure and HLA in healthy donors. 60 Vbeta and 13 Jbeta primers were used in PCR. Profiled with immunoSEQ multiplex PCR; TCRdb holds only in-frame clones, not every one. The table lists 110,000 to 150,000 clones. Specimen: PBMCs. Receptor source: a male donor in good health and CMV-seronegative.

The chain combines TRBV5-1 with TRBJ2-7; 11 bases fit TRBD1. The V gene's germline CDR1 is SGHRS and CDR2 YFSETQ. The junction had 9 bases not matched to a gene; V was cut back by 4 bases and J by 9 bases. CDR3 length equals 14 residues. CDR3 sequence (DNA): TGCGCCAGCAGCCCGGAAGGGACAGGGGGTGGGCAGTACTTC. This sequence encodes CASSPEGTGGGQYF.

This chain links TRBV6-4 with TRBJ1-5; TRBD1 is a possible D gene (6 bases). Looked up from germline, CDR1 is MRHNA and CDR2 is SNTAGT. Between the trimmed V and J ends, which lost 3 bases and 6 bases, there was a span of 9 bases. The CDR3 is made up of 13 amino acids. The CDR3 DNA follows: TGTGCCAGCAGTGAGGACAGAAGTCAGCCCCAGCATTTT. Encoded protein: CASSEDRSQPQHF.

The CDR3 nucleotides are TGTGCCAGCAGCTTAGCCACCGGGACACGGTTCTACGAGCAGTACTTC. Its protein product is CASSLATGTRFYEQYF. V usage is TRBV11-1 and J usage is TRBJ2-7; the D gene is possibly TRBD1 (6 bases). Germline V gives CDR1 SGHAT, CDR2 FQDESV (reference sequence). Trimming cost V 0 bases and J 3 bases, with 15 bases left between them. This CDR3 is 16 amino acids long.

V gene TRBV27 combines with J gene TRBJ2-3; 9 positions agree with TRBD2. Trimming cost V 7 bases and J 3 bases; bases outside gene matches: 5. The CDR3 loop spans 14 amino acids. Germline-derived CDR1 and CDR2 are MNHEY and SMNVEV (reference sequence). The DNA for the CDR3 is TGTGCCAGCACCAGAGCGGGGGGAACAGATACGCAGTATTTT. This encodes CASTRAGGTDTQYF.

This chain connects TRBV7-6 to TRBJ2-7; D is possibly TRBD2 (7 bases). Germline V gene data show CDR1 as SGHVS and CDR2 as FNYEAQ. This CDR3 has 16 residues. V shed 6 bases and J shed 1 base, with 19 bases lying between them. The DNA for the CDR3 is TGTGCCAGCAGTCCCGGGGAGGGGGGGCCGTCCTACGAGCAGTACTTC. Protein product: CASSPGEGGPSYEQYF. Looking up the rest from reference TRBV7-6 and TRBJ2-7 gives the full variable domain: GAGVSQSPRYKVTKRGQDVALRCDPISGHVSLYWYRQALGQGPEFLTYFNYEAQQDKSGLPNDRFSAERPEGSISTLTIQRTEQRDSAMYRCASSPGEGGPSYEQYFGPGTRLTVT.

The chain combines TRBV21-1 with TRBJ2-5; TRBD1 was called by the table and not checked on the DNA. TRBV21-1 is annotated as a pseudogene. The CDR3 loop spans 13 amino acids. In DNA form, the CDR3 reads TGTGCCAACCAGACAGGAAGGAGAAAGACCCAGTACTTC. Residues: CANQTGRRKTQYF.

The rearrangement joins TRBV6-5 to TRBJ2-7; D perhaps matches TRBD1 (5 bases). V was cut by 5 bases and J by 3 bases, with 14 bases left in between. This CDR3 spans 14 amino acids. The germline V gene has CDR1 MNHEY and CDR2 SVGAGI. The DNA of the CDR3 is TGTGCCAGCAGTCCTGGCCGACAGATCTACGAGCAGTACTTC. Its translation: CASSPGRQIYEQYF.

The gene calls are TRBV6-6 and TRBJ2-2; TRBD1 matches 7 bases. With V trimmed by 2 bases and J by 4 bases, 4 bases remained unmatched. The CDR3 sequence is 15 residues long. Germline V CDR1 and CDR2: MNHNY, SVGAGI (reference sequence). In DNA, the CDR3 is TGTGCCAGCAGTTACGGACAGGCGATCACCGGGGAGCTGTTTTTT. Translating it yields CASSYGQAITGELFF.

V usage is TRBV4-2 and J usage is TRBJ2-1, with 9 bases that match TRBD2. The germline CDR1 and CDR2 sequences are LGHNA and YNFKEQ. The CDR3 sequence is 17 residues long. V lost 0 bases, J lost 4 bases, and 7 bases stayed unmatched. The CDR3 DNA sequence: TGTGCCAGCAGCCAAGAGAGACTAGCGGCTCAATACAATGAGCAGTTCTTC. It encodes CASSQERLAAQYNEQFF.

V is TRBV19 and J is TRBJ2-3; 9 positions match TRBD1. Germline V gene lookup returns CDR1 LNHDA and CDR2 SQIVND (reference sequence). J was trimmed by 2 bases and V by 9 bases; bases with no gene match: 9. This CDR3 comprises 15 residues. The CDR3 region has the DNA TGTGCCAGCCGCACCGGGACAGGGACCACAGATACGCAGTATTTT. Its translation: CASRTGTGTTDTQYF.